The clone carrying this TCR beta chain has at least ten counts. No antigen is known for it. The data were produced by immunoSEQ multiplex PCR, yet TCRdb's version contains in-frame clones alone and is incomplete. The profile shows about 280,000 clones, 85% to 90% of them singletons. This record belongs to a study of cytomegalovirus exposure and HLA in healthy donors. General study points: Using the classifier, cytomegalovirus status was reportedly diagnosed with high specificity and sensitivity. Cytomegalovirus association was listed for about 180 TCR beta chains.

This CDR3 contains 13 residues. V was shortened by 0 bases and J by 10 bases, with 10 bases between the two germline ends. Germline V lookup: CDR1 MRHNA, CDR2 SNTAGT. J is TRBJ2-1 and V is TRBV6-4; D remains unclear. Material for sequencing was PBMCs. The receptor was derived from a woman younger than 35 in good health and CMV-seronegative. The CDR3 region has the DNA TGTGCCAGCAGTGACTCCGTCGAGCGAGAGCAGTTCTTC. Translated: CASSDSVEREQFF.